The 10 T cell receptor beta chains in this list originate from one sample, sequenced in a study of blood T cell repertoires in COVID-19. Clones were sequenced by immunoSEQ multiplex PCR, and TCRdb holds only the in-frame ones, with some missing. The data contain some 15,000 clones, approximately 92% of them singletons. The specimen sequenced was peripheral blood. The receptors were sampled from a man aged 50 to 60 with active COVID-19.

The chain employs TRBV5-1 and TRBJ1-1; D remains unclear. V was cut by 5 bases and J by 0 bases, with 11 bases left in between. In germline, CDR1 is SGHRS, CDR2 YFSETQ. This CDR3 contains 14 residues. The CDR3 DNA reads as TGCGCCAGCAGTTCCGACTTGGTGAACACTGAAGCTTTCTTT. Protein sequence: CASSSDLVNTEAFF. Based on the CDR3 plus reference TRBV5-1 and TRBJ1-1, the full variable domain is KAGVTQTPRYLIKTRGQQVTLSCSPISGHRSVSWYQQTPGQGLQFLFEYFSETQRNKGNFPGRFSGRQFSNSRSEMNVSTLELGDSALYLCASSSDLVNTEAFFGQGTRLTVV.

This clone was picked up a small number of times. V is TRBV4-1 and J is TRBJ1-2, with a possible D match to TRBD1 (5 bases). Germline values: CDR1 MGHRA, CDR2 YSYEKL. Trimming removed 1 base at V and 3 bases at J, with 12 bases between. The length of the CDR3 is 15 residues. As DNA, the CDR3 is TGCGCCAGCAGCCAAGTGGGGCGGGACGACTATGGCTACACCTTC. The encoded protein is CASSQVGRDDYGYTF.

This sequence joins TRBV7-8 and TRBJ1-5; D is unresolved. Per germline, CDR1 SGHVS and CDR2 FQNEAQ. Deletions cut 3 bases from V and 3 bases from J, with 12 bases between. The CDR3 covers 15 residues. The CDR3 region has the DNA TGTGCCAGCAGCTTTAGCGACGGCAACAATCAGCCCCAGCATTTT. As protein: CASSFSDGNNQPQHF.

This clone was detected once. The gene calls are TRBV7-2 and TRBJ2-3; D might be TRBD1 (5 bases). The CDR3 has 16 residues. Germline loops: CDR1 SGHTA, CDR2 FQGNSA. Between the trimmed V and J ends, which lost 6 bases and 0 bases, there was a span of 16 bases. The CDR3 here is CASRLGRAGSTDTQYF. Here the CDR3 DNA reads TGTGCCAGCAGACTCGGAAGGGCAGGGAGCACAGATACGCAGTATTTT.

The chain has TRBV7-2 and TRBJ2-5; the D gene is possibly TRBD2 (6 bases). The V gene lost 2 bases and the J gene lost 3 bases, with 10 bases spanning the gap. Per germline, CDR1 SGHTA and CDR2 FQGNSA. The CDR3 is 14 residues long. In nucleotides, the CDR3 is TGTGCCAGCAGCTTATTGACTAGAGAAGAGACCCAGTACTTC. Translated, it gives CASSLLTREETQYF. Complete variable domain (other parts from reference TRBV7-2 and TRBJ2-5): GAGVSQSPSNKVTEKGKDVELRCDPISGHTALYWYRQSLGQGLEFLIYFQGNSAPDKSGLPSDRFSAERTGGSVSTLTIQRTQQEDSAVYLCASSLLTREETQYFGPGTRLLVL.

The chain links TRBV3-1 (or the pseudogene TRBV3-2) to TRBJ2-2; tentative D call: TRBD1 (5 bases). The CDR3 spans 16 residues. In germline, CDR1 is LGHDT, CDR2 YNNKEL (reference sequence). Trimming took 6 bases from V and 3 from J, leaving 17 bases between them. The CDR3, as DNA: TGTGCCAGCAGTGCCACCGGCAGGGCATACACCGGGGAGCTGTTTTTT. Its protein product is CASSATGRAYTGELFF.

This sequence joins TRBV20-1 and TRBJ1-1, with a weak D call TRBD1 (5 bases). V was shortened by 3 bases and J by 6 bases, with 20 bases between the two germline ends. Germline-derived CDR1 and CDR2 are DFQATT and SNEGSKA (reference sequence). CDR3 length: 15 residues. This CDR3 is CSASTKTGRRAEAFF. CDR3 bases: TGCAGTGCTAGTACCAAAACAGGACGAAGGGCTGAAGCTTTCTTT.

The CDR3 nucleotides are TGTGCCAGCAGTTTACAGGGTCCCATGTTTAACTATGGCTACACCTTC. This translates into CASSLQGPMFNYGYTF. The rearrangement joins TRBV28 to TRBJ1-2, with D perhaps TRBD1 (5 bases). The V end lost 2 bases, the J end lost 1 base, and 14 bases lay between the germline ends. This CDR3 spans 16 amino acids. Germline V gives CDR1 MDHEN, CDR2 SYDVKM.

CDR3 sequence: CASSSPNGSGITYQETQYF. CDR3 in DNA: TGTGCCAGCAGTTCTCCGAATGGTAGCGGGATTACGTACCAAGAGACCCAGTACTTC. This sequence joins TRBV6-2 or TRBV6-3 and TRBJ2-5, with 8 bases aligning to TRBD2. The CDR3 is 19 residues long. The trim removed 4 bases at V and 0 bases at J, leaving 16 bases unmatched. Germline CDR1 MNHEY, CDR2 SVGEGT.

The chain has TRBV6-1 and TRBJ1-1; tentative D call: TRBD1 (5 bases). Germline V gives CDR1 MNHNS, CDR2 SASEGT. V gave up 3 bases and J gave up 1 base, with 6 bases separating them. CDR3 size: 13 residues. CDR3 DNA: TGTGCCAGCAGTGACAGGGCGAACACTGAAGCTTTCTTT. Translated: CASSDRANTEAFF.